This TCR beta chain is drawn from a study of T cells expressing NK-cell markers. Overall study context: Cells sorted as CD3+CD56+NKG2C+, CD3+CD56+NKG2C- and CD3+CD56-NKG2C+ T cells supplied the TCR beta repertoires. Findings and limits, study-wide: These clonotypes, the leaders elsewhere, also led the CD3+CD56-NKG2C+ fraction in four donors. HCMV specificity of the expanded NKG2C+ T cell clones stayed unclear.

Template switching by 5'RACE with UMIs generated the TCR beta cDNA. Each CDR3 protein gets one entry in TCRdb, which reprocessed the 5' RACE reads and gives no DNA. The sample totals some 410,000 distinct CDR3 sequences; its top ten clones hold less than 7.5%. On this clonotype itself: Its cognate antigen is unknown.

This CDR3 comprises 16 residues. CDR1 and CDR2 from the germline V gene are SGHVS and FNYEAQ. The origin of this receptor is a woman between 18 and 75 years old in good health. The V gene is TRBV7-6, the J gene TRBJ2-7; TCRdb gives TRBD1 as the D gene, but with no DNA this cannot be confirmed. Sequencing was performed on blood T cells: a sorted CD56 or NKG2C T cell subset, CD4+ or CD8+ T cells, or bulk PBMC T cells (not recorded which). The CDR3 loop is CASSAFGGAGSYEQYF.